The 20 T cell receptor beta chains listed next were all sequenced from one sample in a study of OX40 agonist ivuxolimab in advanced cancers. Some clones are missing from TCRdb's copy, which holds only in-frame ones; the method was immunoSEQ multiplex PCR. This sample has 90,000 to 100,000 clones, with 75% to 90% found just once. The sequenced sample was CD4+ or CD8+ T cells sorted from blood, obtained in a trial of the OX40 agonist ivuxolimab. Receptors originate from an adult with an advanced solid tumor such as melanoma, head and neck, liver or kidney cancer.

J is TRBJ2-7 and V is TRBV5-5, with D unresolved. The V end lost 0 bases, the J end lost 2 bases, and 12 bases lay between the germline ends. Germline assignment: CDR1 SGHKS and CDR2 YYEKEE (reference sequence). This CDR3 has 15 amino acids. Written as DNA, the CDR3 is TGTGCCAGCAGCTTGGTAGTAGGGTCCCCCTACGAGCAGTACTTC. Translating it yields CASSLVVGSPYEQYF.

The chain uses TRBV18 and TRBJ1-2; the D gene is possibly TRBD1 (5 bases). Germline V lookup: CDR1 KGHSH, CDR2 LQKENI. The V end lost 6 bases, the J end lost 4 bases, and 15 bases lay between the germline ends. The CDR3 runs 14 residues. CDR3 in DNA: TGTGCCAGCTCTCAGGGACTGGATGTCTATGGCTACACCTTC. Its translation is CASSQGLDVYGYTF.

This chain uses TRBV20-1 with TRBJ2-1; no clear D. Trimming pared 2 bases from V and 10 bases from J, leaving 9 bases between. CDR3 length: 11 residues. The germline CDR1 and CDR2 sequences are DFQATT and SNEGSKA (reference sequence). In DNA, the CDR3 is TGCAGTGCTAGACCGATAGAGGAGCAGTTCTTC. It specifies CSARPIEEQFF.

The rearrangement links TRBV12-5 to TRBJ2-3; the D gene could be TRBD1 or TRBD2 (6 bases each). This CDR3 region has 14 residues. Germline V gene data show CDR1 as LGHNT and CDR2 as FRNRAP. The V gene lost 8 bases and the J gene lost 2 bases, with 14 bases spanning the gap. The CDR3 spells CASSRGDLTDTQYF. In DNA form, the CDR3 reads TGTGCTAGTAGTAGGGGGGACCTCACAGATACGCAGTATTTT.

The genes are TRBV5-1 and TRBJ2-1, with D unresolved. Germline assignment: CDR1 SGHRS and CDR2 YFSETQ. Trimming took off 0 bases at V and 9 bases at J, with 16 bases between the two ends. The CDR3 length is 15 residues. The CDR3 nucleotides are TGCGCCAGCAGCTTGGGACCATTAGCCTCGGGTGAGCAGTTCTTC. This sequence encodes CASSLGPLASGEQFF.

This clone turned up a few times. This sequence joins TRBV4-1 and TRBJ1-4; D not resolved. CDR3 length: 13 amino acids. Germline CDR1 is MGHRA and CDR2 is YSYEKL. Deletions cut 4 bases from V and 8 bases from J, with 11 bases between. DNA of the CDR3: TGCGCCAGCAGCCTCCAGATTGAGGAAAAACTGTTTTTT. This translates into CASSLQIEEKLFF.

The rearrangement joins TRBV21-1 to TRBJ2-1; the table assigns TRBD2, which was not confirmed against the DNA. TRBV21-1 is marked as a pseudogene. The CDR3 covers 12 residues. The CDR3 sequence: CASSGEGQEQFF. CDR3 in DNA: TGTGCCAGCAGCGGGGAGGGGCAGGAGCAGTTCTTC.

V usage is TRBV7-9 and J usage is TRBJ1-6; D not resolved. The CDR3 sequence is 14 residues long. V was shortened by 8 bases and J by 5 bases, with 13 bases between the two germline ends. CDR1 and CDR2 (germline): SEHNR, FQNEAQ (reference sequence). CDR3 nucleotide sequence: TGTGCCAGCCGAAGAAGCAATGATAATTCACCCCTCCACTTT. Translated, it gives CASRRSNDNSPLHF.

The V gene is TRBV6-1, the J gene TRBJ1-4; 9 bases fit TRBD1. After removal of 10 bases from V and 4 bases from J, the junction contained 7 bases not matched to a gene. This CDR3 region has 14 residues. Germline V gene lookup returns CDR1 MNHNS and CDR2 SASEGT. The CDR3, as DNA: TGTGCCACCACAGGGGGCCTCGGTAATGAAAAACTGTTTTTT. This codes for CATTGGLGNEKLFF.

V usage is TRBV10-3 and J usage is TRBJ1-3, with a tentative D call TRBD1 (5 bases). CDR1 is ENHRY, CDR2 SYGVKD, per germline. The CDR3 consists of 14 residues. V lost 9 bases and J 0 bases, leaving 12 bases between the germline ends. Written as DNA, the CDR3 is TGTGCCATAGAAGGGGACTCCTCTGGAAACACCATATATTTT. Amino acids: CAIEGDSSGNTIYF.

The chain couples TRBV6-1 to TRBJ2-3; D gene uncertain. The CDR3 has 13 residues. Germline CDR1 reads MNHNS; CDR2 reads SASEGT. V gave up 0 bases and J gave up 4 bases, with 5 bases separating them. The CDR3 loop reads CASSEARPDTQYF. The CDR3 DNA sequence: TGTGCCAGCAGTGAAGCGCGTCCAGATACGCAGTATTTT.

This clone was seen just once. The rearrangement uses TRBV7-9 and TRBJ2-7; no firm D call. Trimming took off 1 base at V and 2 bases at J, with 6 bases between the two ends. The CDR3 has 13 residues. Germline lookup yields CDR1 SEHNR and CDR2 FQNEAQ (reference sequence). CDR3 protein: CASSLDAAYEQYF. The CDR3 DNA reads TGTGCCAGCAGCTTAGATGCGGCCTACGAGCAGTACTTC.

J is TRBJ2-3 and V is TRBV9, with TRBD1 matching over 7 bases. The J segment lost 2 bases and the V segment lost 0 bases, leaving 3 bases of the junction unmatched. Germline-derived CDR1 and CDR2 are SGDLS and YYNGEE. The CDR3 is 15 residues long. CDR3 protein: CASSVGGQLTDTQYF. For the CDR3, the DNA is TGTGCCAGCAGCGTAGGGGGACAGCTCACAGATACGCAGTATTTT.

This chain uses TRBV10-3 with TRBJ2-1, with 7 bases fitting TRBD2. Germline V lookup: CDR1 ENHRY, CDR2 SYGVKD. The CDR3 has 15 amino acids. V dropped 4 bases and J dropped 5; count of bases not matched to a gene: 8. CDR3 nucleotides: TGTGCCATCAGTGGCGGGCCTAGCGGAAACAATGAGCAGTTCTTC. The encoded protein is CAISGGPSGNNEQFF.

The chain carries TRBV27 and TRBJ1-1; D uncertain. CDR1 and CDR2 (germline): MNHEY, SMNVEV (reference sequence). V was pared by 3 bases and J by 1 base, with 9 bases between. This CDR3 is 14 amino acids long. The CDR3 here is CASSLRAENTEAFF. CDR3 nucleotide sequence: TGTGCCAGCAGTTTGAGGGCAGAGAACACTGAAGCTTTCTTT.

The rearrangement links TRBV28 to TRBJ1-2; D possibly corresponds to TRBD1 (6 bases). Per the germline V gene, CDR1 is MDHEN and CDR2 is SYDVKM. CDR3 length: 13 amino acids. The V and J ends lost 5 bases and 2 bases respectively, with 9 bases between them. In nucleotides, the CDR3 is TGTGCCAGCAGTAGTCAGGGGAACTATGGCTACACCTTC. It is translated as CASSSQGNYGYTF.

The V gene is TRBV7-3, the J gene TRBJ2-2; D ambiguous. V lost 5 bases, J lost 8 bases, and 9 bases lay in between. Germline V lookup: CDR1 SGHTA, CDR2 FQGTGA. This CDR3 contains 12 residues. The CDR3 DNA follows: TGTGCCAGCAGCCCGCAGCAGGGGGAGCTGTTTTTT. It translates to CASSPQQGELFF.

This clone was found once. The chain uses TRBV7-6 and TRBJ2-5, with TRBD1 identical over 7 bases. This CDR3 contains 13 residues. The trim removed 5 bases at V and 5 bases at J, leaving 5 bases unmatched. From germline, CDR1 is SGHVS and CDR2 FNYEAQ. The CDR3 bases are TGTGCCAGCAGCCCTGACAGGGTTGAGACCCAGTACTTC. The encoded protein is CASSPDRVETQYF.

The V gene is TRBV5-1, the J gene TRBJ1-1; TRBD1 agrees at 7 bases. The CDR3 sequence is 13 residues long. Germline values: CDR1 SGHRS, CDR2 YFSETQ. V was clipped by 4 bases and J by 6 bases; unmatched bases: 6. CDR3 nucleotides: TGCGCCAGCAGCGTAACAGGGGTGGCTGAAGCTTTCTTT. It encodes CASSVTGVAEAFF.

V and J are TRBV4-2 and TRBJ2-2, with 10 bases identical to TRBD2. CDR1 LGHNA and CDR2 YNFKEQ come from the germline V gene. V lost 6 bases, J lost 7 bases, and 11 bases stayed unmatched. The CDR3 is 16 amino acids. This chain's CDR3 is CASSGTSGNLGGELFF. CDR3 in DNA: TGTGCCAGCAGTGGTACTAGCGGGAATCTGGGCGGGGAGCTGTTTTTT.